This T cell receptor (beta chain) was recorded in a study of cytomegalovirus exposure and HLA in healthy donors. Method: immunoSEQ multiplex PCR; TCRdb's copy keeps in-frame clones and lacks some. The repertoire consists of 150,000 to 200,000 clones, with almost 85% occurring once and the leading ten covering more than 8.5%. V shed 5 bases, J shed 2 bases, and the junction held 4 bases outside the gene matches. Germline assignment: CDR1 SGHNT and CDR2 YENEEA. The CDR3 contains 15 residues. With respect to this clone: The target antigen is unknown.

Study findings and constraints: Through in vitro validation, a few CMV-associated chains were shown to be specific for CMV antigens. According to a subsequent analysis, TCR clusters identified in the first cohort showed a tendency to co-occur across the approximately 120 validation repertoires.

The specimen was PBMCs. The chain uses TRBV11-3 and TRBJ2-5; 11 bases fit TRBD1. The receptor comes from a man aged 30-40 years in good health and CMV-seropositive. The CDR3 loop is CASSTGQGGQETQYF. The CDR3 DNA follows: TGTGCCAGCAGCACGGGACAGGGGGGACAAGAGACCCAGTACTTC.